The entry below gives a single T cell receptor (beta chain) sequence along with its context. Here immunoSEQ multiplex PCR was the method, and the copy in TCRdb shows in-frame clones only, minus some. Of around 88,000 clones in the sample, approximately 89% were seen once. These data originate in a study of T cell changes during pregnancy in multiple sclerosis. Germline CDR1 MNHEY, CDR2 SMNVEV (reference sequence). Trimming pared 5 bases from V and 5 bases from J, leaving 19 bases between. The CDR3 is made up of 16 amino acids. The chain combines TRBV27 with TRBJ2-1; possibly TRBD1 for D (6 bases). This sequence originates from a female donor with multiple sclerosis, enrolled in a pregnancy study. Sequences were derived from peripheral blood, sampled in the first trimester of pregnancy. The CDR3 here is CASSHRGQSRHNEQFF. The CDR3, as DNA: TGTGCCAGCAGTCACCGGGGACAATCACGGCACAATGAGCAGTTCTTC.